This T cell receptor (beta chain) was identified during a study of regulatory T cells in long-lasting Graves disease. Study context: Freshly diagnosed Graves' patients had used antithyroid drugs for under 3 months. Broader study findings: Accuracy might have suffered from few samples.

Germline V gene data show CDR1 as MNHEY and CDR2 as SMNVEV (reference sequence). The CDR3 sequence is 14 residues long. Trimming took 3 bases from V and 6 from J; bases not matched to a gene: 7. The time point is: newly diagnosed GD, antithyroid drugs for less than 3 months. RNA extracted from PBMCs served as the sequencing template. For TCR beta, libraries came from iRepertoire HTBI primers and Arm-PCR of CDR3 regions. Using its own MiXCR run on the multiplex PCR reads, TCRdb lists one record per CDR3 protein. The table shows hundreds of thousands of distinct CDR3 sequences, with around 15% occurring only once. This clonotype came up many times. Antigen specificity is unknown. These same data were also listed under a study on T cells in Graves' hyperthyroidism and ophthalmopathy. That report notes: Ophthalmopathy was predicted by the model a median of approximately 6.6 months ahead of onset.

This sample comprised peripheral blood mononuclear cells (PBMCs), obtained at new diagnosis, from a patient treated with antithyroid drugs. This chain joins TRBV27 and TRBJ1-1; 7 bases are shared with TRBD1. The source is a woman aged 25 to 39 with Graves disease. As DNA, the CDR3 is TGTGCCAGCAGTTTGTACAGGGGTTCGTCTGAAGCTTTCTTT. This codes for CASSLYRGSSEAFF.